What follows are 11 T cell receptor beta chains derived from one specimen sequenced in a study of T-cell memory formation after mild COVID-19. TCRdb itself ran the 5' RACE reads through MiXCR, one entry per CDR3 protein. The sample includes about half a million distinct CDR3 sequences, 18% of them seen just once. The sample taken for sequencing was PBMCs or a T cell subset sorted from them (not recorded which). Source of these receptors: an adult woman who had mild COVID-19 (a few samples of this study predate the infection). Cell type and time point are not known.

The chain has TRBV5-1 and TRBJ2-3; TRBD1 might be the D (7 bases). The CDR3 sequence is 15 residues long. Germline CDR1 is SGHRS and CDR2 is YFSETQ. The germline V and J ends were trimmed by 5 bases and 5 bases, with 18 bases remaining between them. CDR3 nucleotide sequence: TGCGCCAGCAGTCAGGAGGGGGCGCGCCGAGATACGCAGTATTTT. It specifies CASSQEGARRDTQYF.

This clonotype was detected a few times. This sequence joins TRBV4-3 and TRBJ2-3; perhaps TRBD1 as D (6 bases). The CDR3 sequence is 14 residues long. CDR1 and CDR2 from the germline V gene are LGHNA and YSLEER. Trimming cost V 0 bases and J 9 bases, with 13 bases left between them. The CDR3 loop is CASSQDSQGRTQYF. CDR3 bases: TGCGCCAGCAGCCAAGATTCCCAGGGGCGGACGCAGTATTTT.

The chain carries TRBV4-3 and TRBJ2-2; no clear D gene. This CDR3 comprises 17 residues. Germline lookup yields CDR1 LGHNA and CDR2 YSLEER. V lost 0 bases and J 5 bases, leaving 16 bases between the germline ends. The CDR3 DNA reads TGCGCCAGCAGCCAAGATCTGGGCATTCGACCTACCGGGGAGCTGTTTTTT. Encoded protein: CASSQDLGIRPTGELFF.

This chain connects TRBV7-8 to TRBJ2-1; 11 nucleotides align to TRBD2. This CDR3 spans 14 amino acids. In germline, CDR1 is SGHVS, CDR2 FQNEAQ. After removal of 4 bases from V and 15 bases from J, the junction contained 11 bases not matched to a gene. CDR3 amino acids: CASSYTLAGDYLFF. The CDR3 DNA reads TGTGCCAGCAGCTATACACTAGCGGGAGATTATCTGTTCTTC. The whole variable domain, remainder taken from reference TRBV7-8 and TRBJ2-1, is GAGVSQSPRYKVAKRGQDVALRCDPISGHVSLFWYQQALGQGPEFLTYFQNEAQLDKSGLPSDRFFAERPEGSVSTLKIQRTQQEDSAVYLCASSYTLAGDYLFFGPGTRLTVL.

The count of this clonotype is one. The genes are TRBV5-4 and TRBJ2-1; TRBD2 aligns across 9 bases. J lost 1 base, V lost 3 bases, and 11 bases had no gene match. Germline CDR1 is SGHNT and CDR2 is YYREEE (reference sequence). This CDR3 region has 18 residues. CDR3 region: CASSWIPGLAESYNEQFF. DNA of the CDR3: TGTGCCAGCAGCTGGATTCCGGGACTAGCAGAGTCCTACAATGAGCAGTTCTTC.

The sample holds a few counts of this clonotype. CDR3 DNA sequence: TGTGCCAGCAGCTTAGACGAGACTAGCGGAAAACCGCAGTTCTTC. Protein product: CASSLDETSGKPQFF. The rearrangement links TRBV7-6 to TRBJ2-1, with 9 positions matching TRBD2. Germline trimming cut 1 base from V and 12 bases from J; bases unmatched to any gene: 10. CDR1 and CDR2 from the germline V gene are SGHVS and FNYEAQ. The CDR3 sequence is 15 residues long.

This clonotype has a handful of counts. CDR3 DNA sequence: TGTGCCAGCAGCTTGAGGAGGAGGAGCTCCTACAATGAGCAGTTCTTC. Translated: CASSLRRRSSYNEQFF. The V gene is TRBV3-2, the J gene TRBJ2-1; TRBD2, the table's D call, lacks a check against the DNA. TRBV3-2 is a known pseudogene. The CDR3 consists of 16 residues.

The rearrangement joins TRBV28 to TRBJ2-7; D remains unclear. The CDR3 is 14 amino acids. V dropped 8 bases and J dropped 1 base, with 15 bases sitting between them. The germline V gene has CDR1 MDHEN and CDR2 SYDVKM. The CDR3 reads CASALHSNSYEQYF. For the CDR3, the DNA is TGTGCCAGCGCGCTGCACTCTAATTCCTACGAGCAGTACTTC.

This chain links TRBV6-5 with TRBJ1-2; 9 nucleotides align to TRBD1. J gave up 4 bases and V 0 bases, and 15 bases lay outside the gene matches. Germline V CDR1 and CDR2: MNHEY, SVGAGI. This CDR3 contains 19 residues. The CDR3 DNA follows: TGTGCCAGCAGTTACTCATCTAAGGGACAGGGACAAACTGGCTATGGCTACACCTTC. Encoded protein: CASSYSSKGQGQTGYGYTF.

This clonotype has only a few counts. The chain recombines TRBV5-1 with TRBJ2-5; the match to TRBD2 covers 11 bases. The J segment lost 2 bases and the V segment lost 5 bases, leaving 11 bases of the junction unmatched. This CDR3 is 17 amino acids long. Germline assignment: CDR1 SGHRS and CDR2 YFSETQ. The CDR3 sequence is CASRRTTGTSGQETQYF. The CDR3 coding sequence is TGCGCCAGCAGACGAACCACTGGGACTAGCGGACAAGAGACCCAGTACTTC.

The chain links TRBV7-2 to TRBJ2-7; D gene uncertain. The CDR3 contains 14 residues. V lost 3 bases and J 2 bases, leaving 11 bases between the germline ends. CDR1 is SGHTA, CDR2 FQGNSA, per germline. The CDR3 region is CASSLSLPPYEQYF. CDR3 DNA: TGTGCCAGCAGCTTGTCCCTCCCACCCTACGAGCAGTACTTC. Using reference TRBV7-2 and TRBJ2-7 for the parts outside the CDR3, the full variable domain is GAGVSQSPSNKVTEKGKDVELRCDPISGHTALYWYRQSLGQGLEFLIYFQGNSAPDKSGLPSDRFSAERTGGSVSTLTIQRTQQEDSAVYLCASSLSLPPYEQYFGPGTRLTVT.